Following are 27 T cell receptor beta chains from one sample sequenced in a study of identical twins. Using its own MiXCR run on the 5' RACE reads, TCRdb lists one record per CDR3 protein. The repertoire holds approximately 1.8 million distinct CDR3 sequences, with under 35% as singletons. Sequencing was done on a sample of cord blood. These receptors all come from a newborn girl in good health.

The chain carries TRBV7-8 and TRBJ1-2; 8 bases match TRBD1. The germline V gene has CDR1 SGHVS and CDR2 FQNEAQ. CDR3 size: 16 residues. The trim removed 5 bases at V and 2 bases at J, leaving 10 bases unmatched. In DNA form, the CDR3 reads TGTGCCAGCAGCCTGGGGACAGGCAGGGCCAACTATGGCTACACCTTC. Residues: CASSLGTGRANYGYTF.

This clonotype was observed a handful of times. This rearrangement joins TRBV11-2 to TRBJ2-1; D may match TRBD1 or TRBD2 (5 bases each). The CDR3 sequence is 19 residues long. CDR1 SGHAT and CDR2 FQNNGV come from the germline V gene. Trimming removed 0 bases from V and 2 bases from J, with 20 bases in between. CDR3 DNA sequence: TGTGCCAGCAGCTTAGAGGGTCCGGGACGGAGACGCACCTACAATGAGCAGTTCTTC. It is translated as CASSLEGPGRRRTYNEQFF.

This chain uses TRBV9 with TRBJ2-7, with 10 bases lining up with TRBD2. In germline, CDR1 is SGDLS, CDR2 YYNGEE. The CDR3 totals 16 residues. V lost 0 bases, J lost 7 bases, and 10 bases stayed unmatched. The CDR3 spells CASSVGTSGYYNEQYF. In DNA form, the CDR3 reads TGTGCCAGCAGCGTAGGGACTAGCGGCTATTACAATGAGCAGTACTTC.

This clonotype was detected a few times. This chain connects TRBV18 to TRBJ2-5, with 13 bases matching TRBD2. The CDR3 is 18 residues long. Germline CDR1 KGHSH, CDR2 LQKENI. The trim removed 1 base at V and 1 base at J, leaving 6 bases unmatched. CDR3 nucleotide sequence: TGTGCCAGCTCACCACGAGGACTAGCGGGAGTTTCCCAAGAGACCCAGTACTTC. Translation: CASSPRGLAGVSQETQYF.

This clonotype occurred many times. J is TRBJ2-7 and V is TRBV28, with D perhaps being TRBD1 or TRBD2 (6 bases each). Trimming pared 4 bases from V and 0 bases from J, leaving 19 bases between. The CDR3 totals 17 residues. CDR1 MDHEN and CDR2 SYDVKM come from the germline V gene. This CDR3 reads CASSSWVRGLSSYEQYF. CDR3 nucleotides: TGTGCCAGCAGTTCTTGGGTACGGGGGCTTAGCTCCTACGAGCAGTACTTC.

This clonotype came up a few times. This chain uses TRBV7-2 with TRBJ2-3; 10 nucleotides align to TRBD1. After removal of 2 bases from V and 5 bases from J, the junction contained 13 bases not matched to a gene. The CDR3 is 18 residues long. Germline V gene lookup returns CDR1 SGHTA and CDR2 FQGNSA. The CDR3: CASSLTPFGTGAGDTQYF. In DNA, the CDR3 is TGTGCCAGCAGCTTAACTCCCTTCGGGACAGGGGCGGGAGATACGCAGTATTTT.

This chain links TRBV20-1 with TRBJ1-5, with TRBD1 as a possible D gene (6 bases). V shed 6 bases and J shed 1 base, with 7 bases lying between them. The germline gives CDR1 DFQATT, CDR2 SNEGSKA (reference sequence). The CDR3 is 12 residues long. The CDR3: CSAGGSNQPQHF. The CDR3 coding sequence is TGCAGTGCAGGGGGAAGCAATCAGCCCCAGCATTTT.

This sequence joins TRBV20-1 and TRBJ2-7; 7 bases are a match to TRBD1. In germline, CDR1 is DFQATT, CDR2 SNEGSKA (reference sequence). J was trimmed by 0 bases and V by 0 bases; bases with no gene match: 8. The CDR3 totals 16 residues. The CDR3 bases are TGCAGTGCTAGAGATCTAGGGACAGAGTTCTCCTACGAGCAGTACTTC. This sequence encodes CSARDLGTEFSYEQYF.

This clonotype was found a few times. The chain recombines TRBV20-1 with TRBJ1-2, with no clear D. Germline V gives CDR1 DFQATT, CDR2 SNEGSKA (reference sequence). The ends were cut back, 3 bases at V and 3 bases at J, with 14 bases in the middle. The CDR3 sequence is 14 residues long. The CDR3 nucleotides read TGCAGTGCTAGTATTCTGGATCGGTACTATGGCTACACCTTC. Protein product: CSASILDRYYGYTF.

This clonotype has a count of ten or more. The rearrangement links TRBV9 to TRBJ2-7, with 14 bases matching TRBD2. This CDR3 is built from 15 residues. The germline V gene has CDR1 SGDLS and CDR2 YYNGEE. V dropped 5 bases and J dropped 4; count of bases not matched to a gene: 5. The DNA of the CDR3 is TGTGCCAGCAGTGTCGGGACTAGCGGGAGTTACGAGCAGTACTTC. This sequence encodes CASSVGTSGSYEQYF.

This clonotype has more than one count but fewer than ten. The chain employs TRBV29-1 and TRBJ2-5, with TRBD1 identical over 7 bases. Unmatched junction bases numbered 11, after V lost 6 bases and J lost 4 bases. CDR3 length: 14 amino acids. CDR1 is SQVTM and CDR2 is ANQGSEA in the germline V gene. The CDR3, as DNA: TGCAGCGTACACCTGCCGGGACAGTCAGAGACCCAGTACTTC. It yields the protein CSVHLPGQSETQYF.

The rearrangement joins TRBV7-8 to TRBJ2-3, with TRBD2 matching 7 bases. Unmatched junction bases numbered 9, after V lost 6 bases and J lost 0 bases. CDR1 SGHVS and CDR2 FQNEAQ come from the germline V gene. This CDR3 is built from 16 residues. The CDR3: CASRGWRETSTDTQYF. CDR3 nucleotides: TGTGCCAGCAGGGGCTGGCGGGAGACTAGCACAGATACGCAGTATTTT. The whole variable domain, remainder taken from reference TRBV7-8 and TRBJ2-3, is GAGVSQSPRYKVAKRGQDVALRCDPISGHVSLFWYQQALGQGPEFLTYFQNEAQLDKSGLPSDRFFAERPEGSVSTLKIQRTQQEDSAVYLCASRGWRETSTDTQYFGPGTRLTVL.

This clonotype was seen only a few times. The V call is TRBV24-1, the J call TRBJ2-1; 9 bases line up with TRBD2. J lost 2 bases, V lost 8 bases, and 6 bases had no gene match. The CDR3 length is 15 residues. CDR1 is KGHDR and CDR2 is SFDVKD in the germline V gene. CDR3 region: CATTSSGNAYNEQFF. The CDR3 DNA reads as TGTGCCACCACATCTAGCGGGAACGCCTACAATGAGCAGTTCTTC.

The V and J genes are TRBV9 and TRBJ2-7; TRBD1 aligns across 7 bases. Germline V lookup: CDR1 SGDLS, CDR2 YYNGEE. Trimming at V came to 0 bases and at J to 7 bases, leaving 10 bases not matched to a gene. The CDR3 runs 15 residues. Here the CDR3 DNA reads TGTGCCAGCAGCGTAGGGACAGGCCATAATAATGAGCAGTACTTC. This encodes CASSVGTGHNNEQYF.

This clonotype has at least ten counts. The V call is TRBV10-3, the J call TRBJ2-6; the D is unclear. Deletions cut 4 bases from V and 2 bases from J, with 6 bases between. From germline, CDR1 is ENHRY and CDR2 SYGVKD. This CDR3 contains 14 residues. CDR3 coding DNA: TGTGCCATCAGTGTTCAGGCTGGGGCCAACGTCCTGACTTTC. It translates to CAISVQAGANVLTF.

Comment on this clonotype: One end of the junction fails to match germline, which may point to a read error. The J gene is TRBJ2-3, the V gene TRBV12-3 or TRBV12-4, with a possible D match to TRBD2 (6 bases). The CDR3 runs to 16 residues. The chain's CDR3 is CASSLQGGGPTDAQYF. The DNA for the CDR3 is TGTGCCAGCAGTTTGCAGGGTGGAGGGCCCACAGATGCGCAGTATTTT.

V and J are TRBV5-1 and TRBJ1-1; maybe TRBD1 (5 bases). The CDR3 is 14 amino acids. Germline loops: CDR1 SGHRS, CDR2 YFSETQ. Between the trimmed V and J ends, which lost 2 bases and 7 bases, there was a span of 15 bases. The CDR3 here is CASSFHGTAREAFF. The CDR3 region has the DNA TGCGCCAGCAGCTTCCACGGGACGGCTCGTGAAGCTTTCTTT.

The chain uses TRBV27 and TRBJ2-3; the match to TRBD1 covers 8 bases. The length of the CDR3 is 16 residues. Germline V gene sequence: CDR1 MNHEY, CDR2 SMNVEV (reference sequence). After removal of 3 bases from V and 6 bases from J, the junction contained 11 bases not matched to a gene. CDR3 nucleotide sequence: TGTGCCAGCAGTTTCTACGGACAGGGTGGCGTGGATACGCAGTATTTT. It yields the protein CASSFYGQGGVDTQYF.

This chain uses TRBV12-3 or TRBV12-4 with TRBJ2-7; 9 bases align to TRBD1. J gave up 3 bases and V 8 bases, and 20 bases lay outside the gene matches. The CDR3 has 18 amino acids. CDR3 residues: CASPSYPKGQGSLYEQYF. The CDR3 DNA reads as TGTGCCAGCCCTAGTTACCCTAAGGGACAGGGCTCCCTCTACGAGCAGTACTTC.

This clonotype was seen a handful of times. The J gene is TRBJ2-2, the V gene TRBV7-9; D is perhaps TRBD2 (5 bases). This CDR3 is built from 15 residues. Deletions cut 5 bases from V and 0 bases from J, with 10 bases between. CDR1 is SEHNR and CDR2 is FQNEAQ in the germline V gene (reference sequence). This CDR3 reads CASSLWRSNTGELFF. The DNA of the CDR3 is TGTGCCAGCAGCCTATGGAGGTCGAACACCGGGGAGCTGTTTTTT.

Only a few counts were recorded for this clonotype. This chain joins TRBV14 and TRBJ2-3; 8 bases align to TRBD2. Germline CDR1 and CDR2: SGHDN and FVKESK. CDR3 length equals 19 residues. V shed 5 bases, J shed 2 bases, and the junction held 18 bases outside the gene matches. CDR3 nucleotide sequence: TGTGCCAGCAGCAAGAAGGAGGAACTTGGGACTAGTTACACAGATACGCAGTATTTT. Amino acid sequence: CASSKKEELGTSYTDTQYF.

This clonotype was picked up a small number of times. The rearrangement links TRBV20-1 to TRBJ2-1; TRBD2 matches at 9 bases. This CDR3 is built from 14 residues. The germline CDR1 and CDR2 sequences are DFQATT and SNEGSKA (reference sequence). V lost 3 bases to trimming and J lost 6 bases; unmatched junction nucleotides: 6. This CDR3 reads CSASSAGGVNEQFF. The CDR3 DNA reads TGCAGTGCTAGTTCGGCGGGGGGGGTCAATGAGCAGTTCTTC.

This clonotype was seen only a few times. This chain joins TRBV6-6 and TRBJ1-4, with unresolved D. CDR1 is MNHNY and CDR2 is SVGAGI in the germline V gene (reference sequence). This CDR3 spans 12 amino acids. Trimming pared 7 bases from V and 5 bases from J, leaving 8 bases between. The CDR3: CASIRKNEKLFF. The DNA of the CDR3 is TGTGCCAGCATCCGGAAAAATGAAAAACTGTTTTTT.

This clonotype was seen only a few times. The chain combines TRBV29-1 with TRBJ2-1; TRBD2 aligns across 8 bases. The closer fit of TRBJ2-7 to the DNA end suggests the J call may be wrong. Germline lookup yields CDR1 SQVTM and CDR2 ANQGSEA. This CDR3 is 13 amino acids long. The CDR3 DNA sequence: TGCAGCGTGGGACTAGGCTCCTACAATGAGCAGTACTTC. Translation: CSVGLGSYNEQYF.

The chain carries TRBV5-1 and TRBJ2-7; 9 bases are a match to TRBD1. Germline CDR1 SGHRS, CDR2 YFSETQ. The ends lost 3 bases at V and 7 bases at J; junction bases unmatched: 23. CDR3 length: 19 amino acids. This CDR3 reads CASSSSKPGQGGAYNEQYF. The CDR3, as DNA: TGCGCCAGCAGCTCGTCAAAGCCGGGACAGGGAGGCGCCTACAATGAGCAGTACTTC.

The chain carries TRBV4-1 and TRBJ2-5; 10 bases are shared with TRBD2. The J call is uncertain, as TRBJ2-7 better fits the DNA end. The CDR3 is made up of 16 amino acids. Germline CDR1 reads MGHRA; CDR2 reads YSYEKL. CDR3 in DNA: TGCGCCAGCAGCCAAGAGAGCGGGAGGGGGTTCGACGAGCAGTACTTC. It specifies CASSQESGRGFDEQYF.

This chain uses TRBV11-1 with TRBJ2-3, with 8 bases fitting TRBD1. Germline trimming cut 5 bases from V and 5 bases from J; bases unmatched to any gene: 6. Germline CDR1 and CDR2: SGHAT and FQDESV (reference sequence). This CDR3 contains 14 residues. The CDR3 loop reads CASSRQGWKDTQYF. For the CDR3, the DNA is TGTGCCAGCAGCCGACAGGGGTGGAAAGATACGCAGTATTTT.